The clone carrying this T cell receptor beta chain was detected only once. Clones were read by immunoSEQ multiplex PCR, and TCRdb kept only the in-frame ones, dropping some. The sample contains about 2.3 million clones, just over 90% of which appear only once. None of the donors, who were healthy HIV-negative adults, had recently had acute infections or vaccinations. These data are taken from a study of shared clonotypes between healthy human individuals. The CDR3 covers 16 residues. The ends were cut back, 4 bases at V and 7 bases at J, with 19 bases in the middle. Looked up from germline, CDR1 is SGHTA and CDR2 is FQGNSA.

The receptor comes from a young man in good health. Some clones in this sample may be carry-over from other donors' samples. Sample: naive CD4+ T cells from PBMCs. Subset defined: CD45RA+ positively selected. This chain connects TRBV7-2 to TRBJ2-2; maybe TRBD2 (5 bases). CDR3 bases: TGTGCCAGCAGCTCCGCCTTATTACGGGCGGGCGGGGAGCTGTTTTTT. Translating gives CASSSALLRAGGELFF.